This T cell receptor (beta chain) is from a study of beta chain features in type 1 diabetes. What was sequenced were expressed TCRB transcripts, since all of the isolated RNA had been reverse transcribed. Repertoires were generated with immunoSEQ multiplex PCR, while TCRdb's copy carries only in-frame clones and drops some. The sample yields about 230,000 clones, over 9.5% seen once. This clone was seen a few times. Other DNA sequences of this sample code for an identical CDR3. In total, each donor contributed a single heparinised blood draw that averaged about 100 mL. The CDR3 contains 14 residues. Between the trimmed V and J ends, which lost 4 bases and 1 base, there was a span of 11 bases. Germline V CDR1 and CDR2: SGHRS, YFSETQ.

Source material: naive CD4+ T cells from blood. The V and J genes are TRBV5-1 and TRBJ1-1; a weak D match, TRBD1 (5 bases). This sequence originates from a woman younger than 35 in good health. This CDR3 reads CASSLQGGNTEAFF. CDR3 bases: TGCGCCAGCAGCCTGCAGGGTGGGAACACTGAAGCTTTCTTT.